These T cell receptor beta chains were read from a single sample in a study of CD8 T cells in ankylosing spondylitis. In TCRdb, the 5' RACE reads were re-called with MiXCR into one record per CDR3 protein. This sample has 120,000 to 150,000 distinct CDR3 sequences, with 8% to 9% found just once. Sequenced: synovial fluid, either unsorted or a sorted T cell fraction (not recorded which). These receptors were collected from a male donor with ankylosing spondylitis. The CDR3 runs from the conserved cysteine through the conserved F or W. D genes are given only for firm matches. Clone size is stated in some rows and not others, as once, few, many or a class when expanded.

clone_size	v_call	j_call	d_call	cdr3_aa	cdr3_nt
.	TRBV28	TRBJ2-1	.	CASSLWGGGNEQFF	TGTGCCAGCAGTTTATGGGGTGGGGGAAATGAGCAGTTCTTC
many	TRBV24-1	TRBJ1-1	.	CATSESTDNTEAFF	TGTGCCACCAGTGAATCTACTGATAACACTGAAGCTTTCTTT
few	TRBV2	TRBJ2-7	.	CASSALYEQYF	TGTGCCAGCAGTGCCCTCTACGAGCAGTACTTC
.	TRBV5-1	TRBJ2-5	TRBD1	CASNNRGYQETQYF	TGCGCCAGCAACAACAGGGGGTACCAAGAGACCCAGTACTTC
.	TRBV28	TRBJ2-2	.	CASRRGTNTGELFF	TGTGCCAGCAGGCGTGGAACTAACACCGGGGAGCTGTTTTTT
.	TRBV11-2	TRBJ1-2	.	CASSEQGHGYTF	TGTGCCAGCAGCGAACAGGGACACGGCTACACCTTC
.	TRBV18	TRBJ1-1	.	CASSPRPTEAFF	TGTGCCAGCTCACCACGACCCACTGAAGCTTTCTTT
many	TRBV5-1	TRBJ2-7	.	CASSFSLADSYEQYF	TGCGCCAGCAGCTTCTCCCTAGCAGACTCCTACGAGCAGTACTTC
many	TRBV29-1	TRBJ2-7	.	CSVDGGLRNEQYF	TGCAGCGTTGATGGGGGGTTACGCAACGAGCAGTACTTC
.	TRBV7-9	TRBJ1-6	.	CASSLRGNDSPLHF	TGTGCCAGCAGCTTAAGAGGGAACGACTCACCCCTCCACTTT
many	TRBV20-1	TRBJ1-2	.	CSATPHLNYGYTF	TGCAGTGCCACTCCACACCTGAACTATGGCTACACCTTC
many	TRBV20-1	TRBJ2-7	TRBD2	CSARDNFGGRAYEQYF	TGCAGTGCTAGAGACAATTTTGGCGGGAGGGCCTACGAGCAGTACTTC
many	TRBV7-2	TRBJ2-3	.	CASSLKTDTQYF	TGTGCCAGCAGCTTAAAGACAGATACGCAGTATTTT
many	TRBV5-1	TRBJ2-2	TRBD2	CASRSGSTGELFF	TGCGCCAGCAGGAGCGGGAGTACCGGGGAGCTGTTTTTT
many	TRBV7-2	TRBJ1-5	.	CASSLQKGSNQPQHF	TGTGCCAGCAGCTTACAGAAGGGTAGCAATCAGCCCCAGCATTTT
.	TRBV29-1	TRBJ2-1	.	CSGGVGFYNEQFF	TGCAGCGGGGGAGTTGGGTTTTACAATGAGCAGTTCTTC
many	TRBV7-2	TRBJ1-2	.	CASSLRAQANYGYTF	TGTGCCAGCAGCTTAAGGGCCCAGGCAAACTATGGCTACACCTTC
many	TRBV7-2	TRBJ1-5	TRBD1	CASSFNSGGGQPQHF	TGTGCCAGCAGCTTCAACTCAGGGGGGGGCCAGCCCCAGCATTTT
many	TRBV12-3/TRBV12-4	TRBJ1-5	TRBD1	CASTSGGQFQPQHF	TGTGCCAGCACCTCTGGGGGACAGTTTCAGCCCCAGCATTTT
many	TRBV3-1	TRBJ2-3	.	CASSQGTSNGDTQYF	TGTGCCAGCAGCCAAGGGACTTCAAACGGAGATACGCAGTATTTT
many	TRBV2	TRBJ2-1	TRBD2	CASYGTSYFF	TGTGCCAGCTACGGGACTAGCTATTTCTTC
many	TRBV6-1	TRBJ2-1	TRBD2	CASSEAPATSGRIGEQFF	TGTGCCAGCAGTGAAGCTCCTGCGACTAGCGGGAGAATAGGGGAGCAGTTCTTC
.	TRBV6-1	TRBJ2-3	TRBD2	CASSTLAGGRGTDTQYF	TGTGCCAGCAGTACCTTAGCGGGGGGCCGGGGGACAGATACGCAGTATTTT